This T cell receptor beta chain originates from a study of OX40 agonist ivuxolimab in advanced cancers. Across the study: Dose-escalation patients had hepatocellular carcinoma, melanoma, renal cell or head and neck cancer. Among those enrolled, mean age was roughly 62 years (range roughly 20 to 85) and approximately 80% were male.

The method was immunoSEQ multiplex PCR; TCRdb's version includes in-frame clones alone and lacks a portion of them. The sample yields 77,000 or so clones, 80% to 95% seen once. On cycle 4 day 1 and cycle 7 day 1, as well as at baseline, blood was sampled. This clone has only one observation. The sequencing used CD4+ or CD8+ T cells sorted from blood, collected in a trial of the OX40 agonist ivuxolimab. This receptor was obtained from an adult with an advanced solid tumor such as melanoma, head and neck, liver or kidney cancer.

CDR3 in amino acids: CASSLSPERGSYGYTF. CDR3 DNA: TGTGCCAGCAGCTTAAGCCCCGAAAGGGGGAGCTATGGCTACACCTTC. This chain uses TRBV13 with TRBJ1-2; D is possibly TRBD1 (6 bases). This CDR3 comprises 16 residues. Germline V gene lookup returns CDR1 PRHDT and CDR2 FYEKMQ (reference sequence). V was cut by 2 bases and J by 4 bases, with 17 bases left in between.